These 17 T cell receptor beta chains share one sample of origin, sequenced in a study of cytomegalovirus exposure and HLA in healthy donors. Use of 60 Vbeta and 13 Jbeta primers characterized the PCR. The protocol was immunoSEQ multiplex PCR, while the TCRdb copy is restricted to in-frame clones and leaves out a portion. This sample carries roughly 190,000 clones, around three quarters of them seen once, and the ten largest clones take roughly 1.9%. Sequencing input: PBMCs. The receptor source for this set is a woman in her thirties in good health and CMV-seronegative.

The chain recombines TRBV9 with TRBJ1-2, with D possibly matching TRBD1 (6 bases). This CDR3 is built from 13 residues. Germline lookup yields CDR1 SGDLS and CDR2 YYNGEE. The V gene lost 2 bases and the J gene lost 2 bases, with 7 bases spanning the gap. CDR3 sequence reads: CASSVRGNYGYTF. In DNA, the CDR3 is TGTGCCAGCAGCGTTAGGGGGAACTATGGCTACACCTTC.

This chain links TRBV9 with TRBJ2-5, with a possible D match to TRBD2 (7 bases). Near its end, the DNA agrees better with TRBJ2-7, so the J call may be wrong. Germline CDR1 and CDR2: SGDLS and YYNGEE. The CDR3 contains 14 residues. In nucleotides, the CDR3 is TGTGCCAGCAGCGTAGGCGGGGGCCCCTACGAGCAGTACTTC. Translating it yields CASSVGGGPYEQYF.

The V gene is TRBV5-1, the J gene TRBJ2-3, with 8 bases identical to TRBD2. The V gene end was trimmed by 4 bases and the J gene end by 4 bases; junction bases not matched to a gene: 11. CDR1 is SGHRS and CDR2 is YFSETQ in the germline V gene. The CDR3 totals 16 residues. DNA of the CDR3: TGCGCCAGCAGCCCCCCCGTGGGGCGGGAGGCAGATACGCAGTATTTT. Amino acids: CASSPPVGREADTQYF.

V gene TRBV5-1 combines with J gene TRBJ1-5; TRBD1 might be the D (6 bases). Between the trimmed V and J ends, which lost 0 bases and 6 bases, there was a span of 13 bases. The germline V gene encodes CDR1 SGHRS and CDR2 YFSETQ. The CDR3 covers 15 residues. CDR3 sequence (DNA): TGCGCCAGCAGCTTGGAGGGGGAGCGGTCTCAGCCCCAGCATTTT. Translated, it gives CASSLEGERSQPQHF.

The chain has TRBV7-9 and TRBJ1-3, with D tentatively TRBD1 (6 bases). The CDR3 totals 16 residues. V dropped 6 bases and J dropped 2 bases, with 17 bases sitting between them. Germline V gene data show CDR1 as SEHNR and CDR2 as FQNEAQ (reference sequence). Here the CDR3 reads CASRSPVAGAGNTIYF. DNA of the CDR3: TGTGCCAGCAGGTCTCCGGTGGCAGGGGCTGGAAACACCATATATTTT.

The V call is TRBV12-5, the J call TRBJ2-3; the match to TRBD1 covers 9 bases. CDR1 is LGHNT, CDR2 FRNRAP, per germline. This CDR3 contains 15 residues. V trimming: 7 bases; J trimming: 2 bases; junction bases outside the gene matches: 7. The CDR3 reads CASARDREYTDTQYF. DNA for the CDR3: TGTGCTAGTGCCCGGGACAGGGAATACACAGATACGCAGTATTTT.

The chain is built from TRBV11-2 and TRBJ2-7; TRBD2 matches at 13 bases. The CDR3 has 15 residues. CDR1 is SGHAT, CDR2 FQNNGV, per germline. The V segment lost 3 bases and the J segment 3 bases; nucleotides outside the gene matches: 2. CDR3 region: CASSLGTSGNYEQYF. Written as DNA, the CDR3 is TGTGCCAGCAGCTTGGGGACTAGCGGGAACTACGAGCAGTACTTC.

The CDR3 nucleotides read TGTGCCACCCCGACAGGGGTCAACTATGGCTACACCTTC. It codes for CATPTGVNYGYTF. The chain joins TRBV2 to TRBJ1-2, with TRBD1 matching 8 bases. Germline CDR1 and CDR2: SNHLY and FYNNEI. The CDR3 contains 13 residues. J gave up 2 bases and V 10 bases, and 6 bases lay outside the gene matches.

The gene calls are TRBV2 and TRBJ1-6; no definite D call. This CDR3 spans 13 amino acids. V was cut by 6 bases and J by 3 bases, with 6 bases left in between. CDR1 and CDR2 (germline): SNHLY, FYNNEI. The CDR3 nucleotides read TGTGCCAGCAGGCGGGGCTATAATTCACCCCTCCACTTT. Translating it yields CASRRGYNSPLHF.

The chain has TRBV2 and TRBJ1-1; perhaps TRBD1 as D (6 bases). The CDR3 loop spans 14 amino acids. Germline V lookup: CDR1 SNHLY, CDR2 FYNNEI. V lost 6 bases to trimming and J lost 2 bases, with 13 bases between them. The CDR3: CASSPRQVNTEAFF. CDR3 DNA: TGTGCCAGCAGCCCAAGACAGGTCAACACTGAAGCTTTCTTT.

This sequence joins TRBV4-2 and TRBJ2-7; the match to TRBD1 covers 7 bases. V dropped 1 base and J dropped 4; count of bases not matched to a gene: 1. The CDR3 extends over 13 amino acids. CDR1 and CDR2 from the germline V gene are LGHNA and YNFKEQ. For the CDR3, the DNA is TGTGCCAGCAGCCAAGGGACAGGTTACGAGCAGTACTTC. Encoded protein: CASSQGTGYEQYF.

This chain joins TRBV19 and TRBJ1-5; weak D call: TRBD1 (6 bases). Per the germline V gene, CDR1 is LNHDA and CDR2 is SQIVND (reference sequence). Trimming left V 6 bases short and J 2 bases short, with 20 bases between. This CDR3 has 17 residues. The DNA for the CDR3 is TGTGCCAGTAGCACGGACAGCCGGGTTTCGGGCAATCAGCCCCAGCATTTT. Its protein is CASSTDSRVSGNQPQHF.

This chain connects TRBV5-1 to TRBJ2-7; 13 bases line up with TRBD2. The CDR3 sequence is 15 residues long. The V gene's germline CDR1 is SGHRS and CDR2 YFSETQ. The V segment lost 0 bases and the J segment 6 bases; nucleotides outside the gene matches: 3. The CDR3 loop reads CASSLELAGGIEQYF. The CDR3 bases are TGCGCCAGCAGCTTGGAACTAGCGGGAGGGATCGAGCAGTACTTC.

The J gene is TRBJ1-6, the V gene TRBV11-3; D gene ambiguous. The CDR3 runs to 13 residues. With 0 bases removed from V and 7 bases from J, the gap between germline ends came to 4 bases. Germline CDR1 is SGHNT and CDR2 is YENEEA. The CDR3 nucleotides are TGTGCCAGCAGCTTAGAGGGCAATTCACCCCTCCACTTT. As protein: CASSLEGNSPLHF.

The gene calls are TRBV20-1 and TRBJ1-6; a possible D gene is TRBD1 (6 bases). Trimming took 1 base from V and 14 from J, leaving 9 bases between them. This CDR3 comprises 11 residues. The germline CDR1 and CDR2 sequences are DFQATT and SNEGSKA (reference sequence). The CDR3: CSARGDTALHF. The CDR3 bases are TGCAGTGCTAGAGGGGACACGGCCCTCCACTTT.

The chain combines TRBV28 with TRBJ1-4; tentatively, D is TRBD1 (5 bases). CDR3 length equals 16 residues. Trimming took 3 bases from V and 8 from J, leaving 19 bases between them. The germline CDR1 and CDR2 sequences are MDHEN and SYDVKM. CDR3 sequence: CASSLAQVRASEKLFF. The DNA for the CDR3 is TGTGCCAGCAGTTTGGCCCAGGTCAGGGCCTCGGAAAAACTGTTTTTT.

This clone was detected once. The V gene is TRBV27, the J gene TRBJ2-7; TRBD1 agrees at 10 bases. Germline V gene data show CDR1 as MNHEY and CDR2 as SMNVEV (reference sequence). The ends lost 2 bases at V and 3 bases at J; junction bases unmatched: 4. This CDR3 spans 15 amino acids. CDR3 protein: CASSLTGTGVYEQYF. Written as DNA, the CDR3 is TGTGCCAGCAGTTTAACCGGGACAGGGGTCTACGAGCAGTACTTC.